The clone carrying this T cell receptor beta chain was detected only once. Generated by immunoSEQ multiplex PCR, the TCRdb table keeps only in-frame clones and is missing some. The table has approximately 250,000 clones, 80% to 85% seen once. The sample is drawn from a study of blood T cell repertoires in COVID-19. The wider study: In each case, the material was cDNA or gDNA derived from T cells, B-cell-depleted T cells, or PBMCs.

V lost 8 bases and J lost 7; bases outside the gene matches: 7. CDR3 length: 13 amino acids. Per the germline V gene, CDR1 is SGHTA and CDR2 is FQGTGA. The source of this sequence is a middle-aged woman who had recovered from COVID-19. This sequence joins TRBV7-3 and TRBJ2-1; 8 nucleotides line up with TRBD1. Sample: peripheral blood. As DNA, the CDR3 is TGTGCCAGCGGTCAGGGGGCTAATAATGAGCAGTTCTTC. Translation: CASGQGANNEQFF.